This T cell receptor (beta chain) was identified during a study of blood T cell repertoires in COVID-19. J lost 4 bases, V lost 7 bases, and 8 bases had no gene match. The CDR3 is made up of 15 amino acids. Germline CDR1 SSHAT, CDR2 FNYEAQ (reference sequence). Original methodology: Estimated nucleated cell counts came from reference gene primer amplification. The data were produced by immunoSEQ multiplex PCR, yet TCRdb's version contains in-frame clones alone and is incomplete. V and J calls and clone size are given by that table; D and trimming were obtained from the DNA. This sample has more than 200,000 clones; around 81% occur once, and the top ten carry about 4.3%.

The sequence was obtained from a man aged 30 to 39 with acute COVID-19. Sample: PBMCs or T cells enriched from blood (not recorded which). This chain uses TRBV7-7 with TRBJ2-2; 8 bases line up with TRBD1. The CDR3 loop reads CASTQAGGGTGELFF. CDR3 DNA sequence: TGTGCCAGCACCCAGGCAGGGGGCGGCACCGGGGAGCTGTTTTTT.